This TCR beta chain is drawn from a study of cytomegalovirus exposure and HLA in healthy donors. Study-wide results and limits: Reports described diagnosis of cytomegalovirus status by the classifier as highly specific and sensitive.

Of note for this clone: Its antigen is still unknown. The sample holds other DNA sequences that translate to the same CDR3.

Germline loops: CDR1 SGHAT, CDR2 FQNNGV. The junction had 0 bases not matched to a gene; V was cut back by 3 bases and J by 1 base. The CDR3 has 15 residues. This table comes from immunoSEQ multiplex PCR, and its TCRdb copy is limited to in-frame clones, with some not included. The sample comprises around 54,000 clones, roughly nine tenths of which are singletons, and 7.5% to 9.5% rests with the top ten. The chain recombines TRBV11-2 with TRBJ1-5; 10 bases fit TRBD1. Sequenced input: PBMCs. This TCR came from a woman younger than 30 in good health and CMV-seropositive. The CDR3 reads CASSLGQGSNQPQHF. CDR3 coding DNA: TGTGCCAGCAGCTTGGGACAGGGGAGCAATCAGCCCCAGCATTTT.